These 28 T cell receptor beta chains were sequenced from one sample in a study of cytomegalovirus exposure and HLA in healthy donors. The PCR had 60 Vbeta and 13 Jbeta primers. The data were produced by immunoSEQ multiplex PCR, yet TCRdb's version contains in-frame clones alone and is incomplete. The sample lists 100,000 to 120,000 clones; 74% were seen once. Material for sequencing was PBMCs. The receptors stem from a woman in her thirties or forties in good health and CMV-seropositive.

The V and J genes are TRBV7-9 and TRBJ1-1; weak D call: TRBD1 (5 bases). V lost 1 base and J lost 8, with 11 bases in between. Germline CDR1 and CDR2: SEHNR and FQNEAQ (reference sequence). This CDR3 comprises 13 residues. The CDR3 region has the DNA TGTGCCAGCAGCTTAGGGGGGGGGAAAGAAGCTTTCTTT. This sequence encodes CASSLGGGKEAFF.

The chain employs TRBV6-4 and TRBJ1-2, with 9 bases fitting TRBD1. Per germline, CDR1 MRHNA and CDR2 SNTAGT. J was trimmed by 5 bases and V by 0 bases; bases with no gene match: 4. The CDR3 runs to 15 residues. CDR3 amino acids: CASSDSGTGRYGYTF. CDR3 in DNA: TGTGCCAGCAGTGACTCAGGGACAGGGAGGTATGGCTACACCTTC.

The V and J genes are TRBV1 and TRBJ2-5; the D call of TRBD2 is as the table states it, not checked on the DNA. TRBV1 is recorded as a pseudogene. The CDR3 runs 19 residues. Here the CDR3 reads CTSSQECGLAGGLQETQYF. As DNA, the CDR3 is TGCACCAGCAGCCAAGAATGTGGACTAGCGGGGGGGCTACAAGAGACCCAGTACTTC.

The J gene is TRBJ1-5, the V gene TRBV19; 9 bases are a match to TRBD1. The CDR3 has 15 amino acids. CDR1 is LNHDA, CDR2 SQIVND, per germline (reference sequence). Unmatched junction bases numbered 3, after V lost 0 bases and J lost 6 bases. CDR3 sequence reads: CASSIEGTGRQPQHF. CDR3 nucleotide sequence: TGTGCCAGTAGTATAGAAGGGACAGGGCGTCAGCCCCAGCATTTT.

J is TRBJ2-1 and V is TRBV19, with 11 bases lining up with TRBD2. This CDR3 is built from 18 residues. Germline CDR1 reads LNHDA; CDR2 reads SQIVND (reference sequence). V shed 1 base, J shed 10 bases, and the junction held 15 bases outside the gene matches. The CDR3 bases are TGTGCCAGTAGTATAGGGCACAGGACTAGCGGGCGGGTTAGGGAGCAGTTCTTC. It yields the protein CASSIGHRTSGRVREQFF.

This chain joins TRBV27 and TRBJ1-5; 9 nucleotides align to TRBD1. The J segment lost 0 bases and the V segment lost 8 bases, leaving 5 bases of the junction unmatched. The CDR3 sequence is 15 residues long. Germline loops: CDR1 MNHEY, CDR2 SMNVEV (reference sequence). This CDR3 is CASAGQGNSNQPQHF. The DNA for the CDR3 is TGTGCCAGCGCAGGACAGGGGAATAGCAATCAGCCCCAGCATTTT.

This clone was seen once. The chain couples TRBV6-6 to TRBJ1-3; TRBD1 might be the D (6 bases). The V end was cut by 0 bases, the J end by 4 bases, with 10 bases between. The CDR3 totals 15 residues. The germline gives CDR1 MNHNY, CDR2 SVGAGI (reference sequence). The CDR3 is CASSYSQGNGNTIYF. CDR3 coding DNA: TGTGCCAGCAGTTACTCGCAGGGGAACGGAAACACCATATATTTT.

V and J are TRBV27 and TRBJ1-5, with TRBD1 as a possible D gene (6 bases). Trimming took off 8 bases at V and 6 bases at J, with 14 bases between the two ends. There are 13 residues in the CDR3. Germline CDR1 MNHEY, CDR2 SMNVEV (reference sequence). DNA of the CDR3: TGTGCCAGCTCTCCCCTAGGGGGTCAGCCCCAGCATTTT. Its translation is CASSPLGGQPQHF.

The chain joins TRBV6-6 to TRBJ2-1; TRBD2 matches at 12 bases. This CDR3 has 15 amino acids. Germline V CDR1 and CDR2: MNHNY, SVGAGI (reference sequence). After removal of 6 bases from V and 5 bases from J, the junction contained 5 bases not matched to a gene. CDR3 in amino acids: CASSPSGRENNEQFF. In DNA form, the CDR3 reads TGTGCCAGCAGCCCTAGCGGGAGGGAAAACAATGAGCAGTTCTTC.

The rearrangement links TRBV14 to TRBJ1-1, with 10 bases lining up with TRBD1. Trimming removed 4 bases from V and 4 bases from J; junction bases left unmatched: 6. CDR1 is SGHDN and CDR2 is FVKESK in the germline V gene. The CDR3 sequence is 15 residues long. The chain's CDR3 is CASSPWTGGATEAFF. The CDR3, as DNA: TGTGCCAGCAGCCCCTGGACAGGGGGGGCCACTGAAGCTTTCTTT.

The chain joins TRBV29-1 to TRBJ2-3, with a possible D match to TRBD2 (5 bases). Germline CDR1 SQVTM, CDR2 ANQGSEA. The CDR3 has 12 amino acids. V lost 7 bases and J 1 base, leaving 9 bases between the germline ends. The CDR3 here is CSGEEGTDTQYF. CDR3 DNA sequence: TGCAGCGGAGAGGAGGGCACAGATACGCAGTATTTT.

The rearrangement links TRBV29-1 to TRBJ1-2; tentatively, D is TRBD1 (5 bases). The CDR3 consists of 11 residues. The germline V gene has CDR1 SQVTM and CDR2 ANQGSEA. V shed 4 bases and J shed 9 bases, with 12 bases lying between them. Here the CDR3 reads CSVGWGRSYTF. CDR3 DNA: TGCAGCGTTGGATGGGGCAGGAGCTACACCTTC. Based on the CDR3 plus reference TRBV29-1 and TRBJ1-2, the full variable domain is SAVISQKPSRDICQRGTSLTIQCQVDSQVTMMFWYRQQPGQSLTLIATANQGSEATYESGFVIDKFPISRPNLTFSTLTVSNMSPEDSSIYLCSVGWGRSYTFGSGTRLTVV.

This rearrangement joins TRBV19 to TRBJ2-7; 9 bases line up with TRBD1. The CDR3 has 17 residues. Germline-derived CDR1 and CDR2 are LNHDA and SQIVND (reference sequence). The J segment lost 2 bases and the V segment lost 1 base, leaving 9 bases of the junction unmatched. CDR3 protein: CASSIGPPGQGPYEQYF. The CDR3 DNA is TGTGCCAGTAGTATAGGTCCCCCGGGACAGGGTCCCTACGAGCAGTACTTC.

This chain joins TRBV11-3 and TRBJ2-7, with 15 bases that match TRBD2. Germline loops: CDR1 SGHNT, CDR2 YENEEA. The CDR3 is 20 residues long. After removal of 2 bases from V and 3 bases from J, the junction contained 14 bases not matched to a gene. Here the CDR3 DNA reads TGTGCCAGCAGCTTAAGTTTTTGGACTAGCGGGAGGGGGCACTACTACGAGCAGTACTTC. It specifies CASSLSFWTSGRGHYYEQYF.

The chain joins TRBV6-6 to TRBJ1-5; possible D gene TRBD1, 6 bases. Per germline, CDR1 MNHNY and CDR2 SVGAGI (reference sequence). The CDR3 is made up of 14 amino acids. V was pared by 7 bases and J by 4 bases, with 14 bases between. The DNA of the CDR3 is TGTGCCAGCATCCCGCAGGGGAAAAATCAGCCCCAGCATTTT. Amino acids: CASIPQGKNQPQHF.

This clone occurred a few times. This chain connects TRBV25-1 to TRBJ2-5; no clear D gene. Germline lookup yields CDR1 MGHDK and CDR2 SYGVNS. This CDR3 has 14 amino acids. Trimming removed 1 base at V and 3 bases at J, with 9 bases between. The CDR3 here is CASSEFHSKETQYF. The CDR3 nucleotides read TGTGCCAGCAGTGAATTTCACAGCAAAGAGACCCAGTACTTC.

The chain recombines TRBV28 with TRBJ2-7; TRBD1 agrees at 7 bases. The V segment lost 8 bases and the J segment 1 base; nucleotides outside the gene matches: 5. The CDR3 has 13 residues. Germline lookup yields CDR1 MDHEN and CDR2 SYDVKM. The CDR3: CASQRQGSYEQYF. The CDR3 DNA sequence: TGTGCCAGCCAAAGACAGGGTTCCTACGAGCAGTACTTC.

V gene TRBV18 combines with J gene TRBJ2-3; 7 nucleotides line up with TRBD2. Trimming at V came to 3 bases and at J to 3 bases, leaving 12 bases not matched to a gene. Germline V gene sequence: CDR1 KGHSH, CDR2 LQKENI. The CDR3 is 17 residues long. This CDR3 is CASSPLDRTSDTDTQYF. CDR3 DNA: TGTGCCAGCTCACCTTTAGATAGGACTAGTGATACAGATACGCAGTATTTT.

This clone was counted only a few times. This rearrangement joins TRBV2 to TRBJ1-4; 7 positions agree with TRBD1. CDR3 length equals 15 residues. CDR1 is SNHLY, CDR2 FYNNEI, per germline. J was trimmed by 3 bases and V by 7 bases; bases with no gene match: 8. The CDR3 sequence: CASTAAGTANEKLFF. As DNA, the CDR3 is TGTGCCAGCACCGCAGCCGGGACAGCTAATGAAAAACTGTTTTTT.

This clone was found a few times. This chain uses TRBV27 with TRBJ1-6; no definite D call. Looked up from germline, CDR1 is MNHEY and CDR2 is SMNVEV (reference sequence). This CDR3 has 14 amino acids. Trimming left V 2 bases short and J 9 bases short, with 11 bases between. The CDR3 DNA reads as TGTGCCAGCAGTTTAAATGGTGGCGGTTCACCCCTCCACTTT. It yields the protein CASSLNGGGSPLHF.

Remarks on this clone: It is likely a read error, because the conserved phenylalanine at the end of the CDR3 is missing. The chain combines TRBV7-2 with TRBJ2-7; D gene ambiguous. Per the germline V gene, CDR1 is SGHTA and CDR2 is FQGNSA. The CDR3 runs 12 residues. The ends were cut back, 8 bases at V and 2 bases at J, with 10 bases in the middle. The CDR3 nucleotides are TGTGCCAGCGGGCGCTCCACCTACGAGCAGTACCTC. Translation: CASGRSTYEQYL.

The J gene is TRBJ2-7, the V gene TRBV6-1, with TRBD1 matching over 11 bases. CDR1 is MNHNS, CDR2 SASEGT, per germline. V was clipped by 0 bases and J by 2 bases; unmatched bases: 0. This CDR3 contains 15 residues. CDR3 sequence (DNA): TGTGCCAGCAGTGAAGCGGACAGGGGGCCCTACGAGCAGTACTTC. Its translation is CASSEADRGPYEQYF.

The V and J genes are TRBV10-3 and TRBJ1-1, with 7 bases aligning to TRBD1. V lost 6 bases, J lost 4 bases, and 8 bases stayed unmatched. The CDR3 contains 14 residues. CDR1 is ENHRY and CDR2 is SYGVKD in the germline V gene. The CDR3 region is CAISEGQSTTEAFF. The CDR3, as DNA: TGTGCCATCAGCGAGGGACAGTCCACCACTGAAGCTTTCTTT.

The V and J genes are TRBV19 and TRBJ2-1; TRBD2 agrees at 14 bases. Per germline, CDR1 LNHDA and CDR2 SQIVND (reference sequence). V shed 6 bases, J shed 7 bases, and the junction held 8 bases outside the gene matches. The CDR3 is made up of 16 amino acids. The CDR3 here is CASRGLAGGVRNEQFF. DNA of the CDR3: TGTGCCAGTAGAGGACTAGCGGGAGGAGTCCGGAATGAGCAGTTCTTC.

This chain uses TRBV21-1 with TRBJ2-1; the D segment call TRBD2 is taken from the table without a DNA check. TRBV21-1 is labeled a pseudogene. This CDR3 has 24 amino acids. The CDR3 here is CASSKGKRGSERAGGPTSYNEQFF. In DNA, the CDR3 is TGTGCCAGCAGCAAAGGAAAGAGGGGATCGGAGCGAGCGGGAGGGCCGACGTCCTACAATGAGCAGTTCTTC.

DNA for the CDR3: TGTGCCAGCTCAACGACAGGGGGCTACGAGCAGTACTTC. It specifies CASSTTGGYEQYF. This rearrangement joins TRBV18 to TRBJ2-5, with TRBD1 matching 9 bases. Matching the DNA end better, TRBJ2-7 makes the J call doubtful. The CDR3 is 13 amino acids. Germline CDR1 and CDR2: KGHSH and LQKENI.

The chain has TRBV7-3 and TRBJ2-1; 9 nucleotides agree with TRBD1. The trim removed 2 bases at V and 2 bases at J, leaving 1 base unmatched. Germline-derived CDR1 and CDR2 are SGHTA and FQGTGA. The CDR3 runs to 15 residues. This CDR3 reads CASSLGTGTYNEQFF. The CDR3 coding sequence is TGTGCCAGCAGCTTAGGGACAGGGACCTACAATGAGCAGTTCTTC.

The chain employs TRBV30 and TRBJ2-7; possible D gene TRBD1, 5 bases. Germline CDR1 reads GTSNPN; CDR2 reads SVGIG (reference sequence). V was pared by 3 bases and J by 3 bases, with 12 bases between. This CDR3 has 13 residues. The CDR3: CAWSIGAIYEQYF. The CDR3 DNA follows: TGTGCCTGGAGCATAGGGGCGATCTACGAGCAGTACTTC.